This T cell receptor beta chain was identified during a study of blood T cell repertoires in COVID-19 (dated by TCRdb to 2020 to 2021). General notes on the study: Samples covering the acute and convalescent phases of COVID-19 were provided by collaborators in the United States, Italy and Spain. The prospective study material was composed of cDNA or gDNA derived from T cells, B-cell-depleted T cells, or PBMCs. Subjects who had been exposed to COVID-19, were actively infected with it, or had recovered from it provided the deeply sampled blood TCRbeta repertoires that made up the dataset. A freely available public database, intended as a resource for researchers studying the immune response to SARS-CoV-2, is where the repertoires were released. Samples were obtained from the ongoing ImmuneRACE study (first 160 participants) and from 1,200 or so subjects provided by 6 global collaborators. Nearly every sample came with metadata listing a de-identified subject ID, COVID-19 status, age in years and sex. Where available, HLA class I and class II types were obtained from metadata supplied by the sample provider rather than from assay-based typing. Broad study findings and their caveats: The quantity of clinical and demographic metadata differed by source and by participant and was supplied without curation.

A note on this clone: The antigen it recognizes is unknown. No base quality information exists; no much larger clone differs at one position.

The immunoSEQ Assay, a bias-controlled multiplex PCR, was used to amplify TCRbeta CDR3 regions from genomic DNA. The source study handled its data this way. Within the assay, amplification of reference gene primers was used to estimate how many nucleated cells each sample contained. To quantify the absolute abundance of each unique TCRbeta CDR3 rearrangement, sequence reads were collapsed and filtered. For each sample, productive Simpson clonality was calculated by taking the square root of Simpson's diversity index across productive rearrangements. Entries here come from immuneACCESS through TCRdb and include only in-frame sequences with V and J called. Some clones fail to appear in such tables; in the studies checked, an unresolved V gene covers under half of the shortfall, and the cause of the remainder is unknown. Clonal size and the V and J genes are those of that table, whereas D and trimming came from the DNA. Present in this sample are 200,000 to 250,000 clones, 84% of which were seen just once. The top ten clones comprise around 2% of the sample.

V and J are trimmed by 4 bases and 5 bases, and the gene matches miss 6 bases of the junction. Per the germline V gene, SGHDT is the CDR1 and YYEEEE is the CDR2. CDR3 length: 14 amino acids, cysteine to phenylalanine. Kept here is only the CDR3 DNA, which spans 42 bases and is read in frame from base 1. In the prospective study, participants were about 18 to 90 years old, resided in about two dozen geographic areas of the United States, and were enrolled through a virtual design. In the prospective study, cohorts were assigned on the basis of participant-reported clinical history obtained from a screening survey and a study questionnaire. Recovered participants in ImmuneRACE Cohort 3 were defined as having two consecutive negative NP/OP PCR tests, clearance from a healthcare professional, or resolution of symptoms. In the prospective study, whole blood, serum and a nasopharyngeal or oropharyngeal swab were collected from each participant by mobile phlebotomists. Over a roughly 2-month period, participants in the prospective study had the option of providing additional blood draws and questionnaires. Before DNA extraction, blood samples from the prospective study were shipped at room temperature or frozen.

The receptor was isolated from a man aged 55-75 years who had recovered from COVID-19. What was sequenced was PBMCs or T cells enriched from blood (not recorded which). The rearrangement joined TRBV5-6 to TRBJ1-2; TRBD1 matches 9 bases in the middle. The CDR3 protein: CASSHGQGTYGYTF. The DNA sequence is as follows: TGTGCCAGCAGCCATGGACAGGGGACGTATGGCTACACCTTC. The full variable domain, with segments outside the CDR3 supplied by the reference TRBV5-6 and TRBJ1-2 proteins, appears as DAGVTQSPTHLIKTRGQQVTLRCSPKSGHDTVSWYQQALGQGPQFIFQYYEEEERQRGNFPDRFSGHQFPNYSSELNVNALLLGDSALYLCASSHGQGTYGYTFGSGTRLTVV.